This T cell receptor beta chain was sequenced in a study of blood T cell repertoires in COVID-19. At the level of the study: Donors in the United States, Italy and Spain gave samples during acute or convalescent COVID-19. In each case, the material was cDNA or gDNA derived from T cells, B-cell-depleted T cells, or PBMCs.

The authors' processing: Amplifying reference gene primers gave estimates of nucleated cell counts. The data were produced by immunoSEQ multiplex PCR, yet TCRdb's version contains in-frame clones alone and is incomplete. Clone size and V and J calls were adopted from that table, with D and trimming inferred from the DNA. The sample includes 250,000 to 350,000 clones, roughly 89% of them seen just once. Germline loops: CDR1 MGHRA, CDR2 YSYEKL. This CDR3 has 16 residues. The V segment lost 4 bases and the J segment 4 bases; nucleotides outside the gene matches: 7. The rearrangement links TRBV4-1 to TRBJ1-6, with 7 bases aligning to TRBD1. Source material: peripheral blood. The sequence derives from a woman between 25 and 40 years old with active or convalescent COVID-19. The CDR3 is CASSPRTGVYNSPLHF. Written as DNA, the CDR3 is TGCGCCAGCAGCCCTCGGACAGGAGTGTATAATTCACCCCTCCACTTT.